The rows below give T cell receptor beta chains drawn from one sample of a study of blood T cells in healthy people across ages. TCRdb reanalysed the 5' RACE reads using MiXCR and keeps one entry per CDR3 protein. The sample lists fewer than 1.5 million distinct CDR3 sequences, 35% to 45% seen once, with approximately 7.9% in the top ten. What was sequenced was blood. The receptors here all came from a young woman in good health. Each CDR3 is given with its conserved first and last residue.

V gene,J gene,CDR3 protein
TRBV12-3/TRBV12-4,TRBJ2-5,CASSLAGPIQGTQYF
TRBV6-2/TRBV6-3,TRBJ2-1,CASSSDGLALNEQFF
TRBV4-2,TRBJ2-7,CASSQDGTAEGEQYF
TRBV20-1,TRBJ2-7,CSARAGTYEQYF
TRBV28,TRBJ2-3,CASSRGLAGHTDTQYF
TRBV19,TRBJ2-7,CASSIRTGISYEQYF
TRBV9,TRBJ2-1,CASSVRLAGADGQFF
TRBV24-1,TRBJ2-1,CATSDWASGNEQFF
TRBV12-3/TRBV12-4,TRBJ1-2,CASSPGQSFGYTF
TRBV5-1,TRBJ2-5,CASSLPLVGETQYF
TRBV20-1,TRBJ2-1,CSTGTSGWGAYNEQFF
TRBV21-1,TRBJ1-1,CASSPGQSMNTEAFF
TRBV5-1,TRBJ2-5,CASSFASGTEEETQYF
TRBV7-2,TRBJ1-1,CASSIHRGNTEAFF
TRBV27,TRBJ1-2,CASRGPGADYGYTF
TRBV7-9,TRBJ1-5,CASSEQDTSLNQPQHF
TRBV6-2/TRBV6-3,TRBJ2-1,CANSPARRNEQFF
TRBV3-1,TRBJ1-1,CASSQGTSNTEAFF
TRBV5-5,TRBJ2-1,CASSFPGGTYEQFF
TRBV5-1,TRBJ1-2,CASSLSQGGGANYGYTF
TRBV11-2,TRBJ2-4,CASSLGGGQGGAKNIQYF
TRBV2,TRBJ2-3,CASTSGDRTDTQYF
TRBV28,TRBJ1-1,CASSLGGEVNTEAFF
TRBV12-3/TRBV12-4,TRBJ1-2,CASSLGTRSSYGYTF
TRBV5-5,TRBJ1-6,CASSLDGRSYNSPLHF
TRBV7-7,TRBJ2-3,CASSLGLAYSTDTQYF
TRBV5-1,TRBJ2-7,CASSPGTSGFYEQYF
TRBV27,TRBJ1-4,CASSNGGGLAREKLFF
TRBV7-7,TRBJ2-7,CASSLAGRGHEQYF
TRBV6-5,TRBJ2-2,CASSRRGTFPGELFF